This TCR beta chain was recovered during a study of shared clonotypes between healthy human individuals. Looked up from germline, CDR1 is SEHNR and CDR2 is FQNEAQ (reference sequence). The CDR3 covers 17 residues. V was trimmed by 3 bases and J by 5 bases, leaving 22 bases between them. This clone has just a few counts. PCR replicates performed on unsorted PBMC used around 310 ng DNA, 25,000 to 35,000 T cell genomes. This table comes from immunoSEQ multiplex PCR, and its TCRdb copy is limited to in-frame clones, with some not included. The sample shows about 490,000 clones, roughly 78% of them seen only once. All participating donors were Caucasian adults from Nashville, Tennessee.

The specimen was PBMCs. The V gene is TRBV7-9, the J gene TRBJ1-1, with D tentatively TRBD1 (5 bases). The sequence derives from a middle-aged woman in good health. Some clones in this sample may be carry-over from other donors' samples. Here the CDR3 reads CASSFGSRAPRRTEAFF. In nucleotides, the CDR3 is TGTGCCAGCAGCTTCGGGTCCAGGGCGCCAAGAAGGACTGAAGCTTTCTTT.